This TCR beta chain appears in the sequencing data of a study of human T cells and chemical hapten exposure. Turning to the study itself: The study sensitized with 2% DPC on a roughly 2 cm by roughly 2 cm patch of upper inner arm skin. Mostly female patients had alopecia areata, totalis or universalis. Study-wide results and caveats: No alteration of TCRs above 1 in 1000 frequency was seen with DPC sensitization. Expanded TCRs were compared with controls, and the expanded TCRs formed significantly more large CDR3 similarity clusters.

Time point defined: pre-sensitization, week 0. The treatment denotes: therapeutic diphenylcyclopropenone sensitization with weekly scalp DPC. This clonotype was detected ten times or more. Its cognate antigen is unknown. TCRdb itself ran the RACE reads through MiXCR, one entry per CDR3 protein. The table shows roughly 380,000 distinct CDR3 sequences, with 4% to 6% occurring only once. Sequencing used whole blood, obtained in connection with sensitization to the hapten diphenylcyclopropenone (DPC). The sequence came from a woman aged 45 to 65 with alopecia areata. Some clones in this sample may be carry-over from other donors' samples.

CDR3: CAGTESGGGKKETQYF. CDR3 bases: TGTGCCGGGACAGAAAGCGGGGGCGGAAAAAAAGAGACCCAGTACTTC. The chain has TRBV12-3 or TRBV12-4 and TRBJ2-5, with D maybe TRBD2 (8 bases). The V and J ends lost 11 bases and 3 bases respectively, with 25 bases between them. This CDR3 region has 16 residues.